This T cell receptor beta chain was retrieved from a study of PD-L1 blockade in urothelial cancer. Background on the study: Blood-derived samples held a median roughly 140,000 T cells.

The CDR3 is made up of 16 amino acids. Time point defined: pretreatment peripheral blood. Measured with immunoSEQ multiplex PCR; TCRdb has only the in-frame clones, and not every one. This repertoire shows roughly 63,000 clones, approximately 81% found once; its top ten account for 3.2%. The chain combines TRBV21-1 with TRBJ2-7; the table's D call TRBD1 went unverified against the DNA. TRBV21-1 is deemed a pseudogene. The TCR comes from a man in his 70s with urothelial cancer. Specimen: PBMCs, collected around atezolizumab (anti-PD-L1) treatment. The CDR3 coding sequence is TGTGCCAGCAGCAAAGCATTTAGGCAGGTCTCCTACGAGCAGTACTTC. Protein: CASSKAFRQVSYEQYF.